The clone carrying this T cell receptor (beta chain) was detected many times. With the read ending 3 residues before the CDR3 end, the germline J gene is used to fill in that end. This CDR3 is 15 amino acids long. The germline CDR1 and CDR2 sequences are LNHDA and SQIVND (reference sequence). The junction had 9 bases not matched to a gene; V was cut back by 6 bases and J by 4 bases. The data belong to a study of T cell clonality in common variable immunodeficiency. The data were produced by immunoSEQ multiplex PCR, yet TCRdb's version contains in-frame clones alone and is incomplete. This sample has about 81,000 clones, each found more than once.

The chain employs TRBV19 and TRBJ2-7, with TRBD2 matching 10 bases. Material: peripheral blood mononuclear cells. The clonotype was recovered from a person aged 18 to 75 in good health. The CDR3 sequence is CASSKRLAGAYEQYF. Incomplete CDR3 DNA: TGTGCCAGTAGCAAAAGACTAGCGGGTGCATACGAG.